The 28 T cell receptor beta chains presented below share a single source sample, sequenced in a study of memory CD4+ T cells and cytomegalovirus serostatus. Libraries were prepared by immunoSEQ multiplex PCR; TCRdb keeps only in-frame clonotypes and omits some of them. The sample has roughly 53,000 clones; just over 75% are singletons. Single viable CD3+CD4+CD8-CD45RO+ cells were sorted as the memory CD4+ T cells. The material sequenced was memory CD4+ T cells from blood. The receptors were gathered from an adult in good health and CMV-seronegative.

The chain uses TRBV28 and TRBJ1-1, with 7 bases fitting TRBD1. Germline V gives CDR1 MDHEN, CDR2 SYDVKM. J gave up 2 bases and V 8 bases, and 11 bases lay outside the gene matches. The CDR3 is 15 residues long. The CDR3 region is CASPPLTGKNTEAFF. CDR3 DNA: TGTGCCAGCCCACCCTTGACAGGGAAAAACACTGAAGCTTTCTTT.

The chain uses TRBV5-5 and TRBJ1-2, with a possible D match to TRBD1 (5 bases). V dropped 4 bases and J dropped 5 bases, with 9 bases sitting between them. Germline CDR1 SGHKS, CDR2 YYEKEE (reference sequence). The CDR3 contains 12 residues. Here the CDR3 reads CASSGREYGYTF. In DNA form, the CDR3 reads TGTGCCAGCAGCGGCAGGGAGTATGGCTACACCTTC.

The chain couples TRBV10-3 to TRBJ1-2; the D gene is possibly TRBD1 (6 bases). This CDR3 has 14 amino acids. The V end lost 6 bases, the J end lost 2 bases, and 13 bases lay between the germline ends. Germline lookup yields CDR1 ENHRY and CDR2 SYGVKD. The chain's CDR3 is CAIRRTEVNYGYTF. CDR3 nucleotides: TGTGCCATCAGGCGGACAGAGGTAAACTATGGCTACACCTTC.

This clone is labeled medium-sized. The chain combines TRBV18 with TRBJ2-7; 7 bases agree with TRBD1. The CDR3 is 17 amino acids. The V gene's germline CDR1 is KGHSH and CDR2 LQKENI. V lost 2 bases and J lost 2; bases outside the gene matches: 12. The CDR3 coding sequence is TGTGCCAGCTCACCAAGACTTTCAGGACAGGCCACCTACGAGCAGTACTTC. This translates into CASSPRLSGQATYEQYF.

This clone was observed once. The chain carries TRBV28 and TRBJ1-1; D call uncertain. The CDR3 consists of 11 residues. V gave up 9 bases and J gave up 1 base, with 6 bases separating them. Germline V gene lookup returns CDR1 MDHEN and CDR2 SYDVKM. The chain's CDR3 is CASWENTEAFF. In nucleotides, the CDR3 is TGTGCCAGTTGGGAGAACACTGAAGCTTTCTTT. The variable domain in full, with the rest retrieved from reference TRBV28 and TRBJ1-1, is DVKVTQSSRYLVKRTGEKVFLECVQDMDHENMFWYRQDPGLGLRLIYFSYDVKMKEKGDIPEGYSVSREKKERFSLILESASTNQTSMYLCASWENTEAFFGQGTRLTVV.

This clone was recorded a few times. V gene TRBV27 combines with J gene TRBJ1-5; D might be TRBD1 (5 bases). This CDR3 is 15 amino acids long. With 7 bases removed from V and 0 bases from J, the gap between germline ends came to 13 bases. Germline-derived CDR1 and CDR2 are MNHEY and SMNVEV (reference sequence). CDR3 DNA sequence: TGTGCCAGCAATCGGGCAGGGAATAGCAATCAGCCCCAGCATTTT. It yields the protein CASNRAGNSNQPQHF.

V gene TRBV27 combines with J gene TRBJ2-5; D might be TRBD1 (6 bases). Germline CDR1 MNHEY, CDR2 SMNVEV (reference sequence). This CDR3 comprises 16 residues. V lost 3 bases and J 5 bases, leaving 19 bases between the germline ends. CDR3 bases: TGTGCCAGCAGTTTCTCGAATACAGGGATGGGGGAGACCCAGTACTTC. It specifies CASSFSNTGMGETQYF.

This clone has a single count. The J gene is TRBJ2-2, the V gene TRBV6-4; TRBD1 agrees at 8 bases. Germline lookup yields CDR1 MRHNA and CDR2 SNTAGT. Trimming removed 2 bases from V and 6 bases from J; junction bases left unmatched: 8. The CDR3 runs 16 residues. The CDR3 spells CASSDGQGADAGELFF. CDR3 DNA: TGTGCCAGCAGTGACGGGCAGGGGGCGGACGCCGGGGAGCTGTTTTTT.

As DNA, the CDR3 is TGCAGCGTTGAAAAACCGGAGGTCCCCACTGAAGCTTTCTTT. Its translation: CSVEKPEVPTEAFF. The V gene is TRBV29-1, the J gene TRBJ1-1; D remains unclear. V shed 2 bases and J shed 4 bases, with 14 bases lying between them. The length of the CDR3 is 14 residues. Looked up from germline, CDR1 is SQVTM and CDR2 is ANQGSEA.

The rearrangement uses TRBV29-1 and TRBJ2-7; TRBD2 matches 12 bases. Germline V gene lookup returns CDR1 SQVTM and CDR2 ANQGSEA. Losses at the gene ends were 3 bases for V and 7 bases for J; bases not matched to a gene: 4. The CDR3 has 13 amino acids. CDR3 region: CSVETSGSGEQYF. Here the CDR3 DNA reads TGCAGCGTTGAGACTAGCGGGAGTGGGGAGCAGTACTTC.

The DNA for the CDR3 is TGTGCCAGTAGTATCTACCCCGGGACCGGTCACTACGAGCAGTACTTC. This encodes CASSIYPGTGHYEQYF. The gene calls are TRBV19 and TRBJ2-7; D tentatively reads TRBD1 or TRBD2 (5 bases each). The V end lost 3 bases, the J end lost 3 bases, and 18 bases lay between the germline ends. CDR3 size: 16 residues. Germline V lookup: CDR1 LNHDA, CDR2 SQIVND (reference sequence).

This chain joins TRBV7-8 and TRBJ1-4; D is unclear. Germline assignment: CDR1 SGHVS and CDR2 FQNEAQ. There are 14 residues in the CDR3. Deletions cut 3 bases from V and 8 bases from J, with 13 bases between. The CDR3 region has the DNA TGTGCCAGCAGCTTCGGCCGGAGAGGGGAAAAACTGTTTTTT. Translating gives CASSFGRRGEKLFF.

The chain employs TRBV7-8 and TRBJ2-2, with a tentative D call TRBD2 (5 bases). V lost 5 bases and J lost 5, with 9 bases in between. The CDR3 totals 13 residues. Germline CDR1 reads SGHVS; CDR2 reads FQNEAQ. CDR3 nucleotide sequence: TGTGCCAGCAGCCGCCCGGGGACCGGGGAGCTGTTTTTT. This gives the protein CASSRPGTGELFF.

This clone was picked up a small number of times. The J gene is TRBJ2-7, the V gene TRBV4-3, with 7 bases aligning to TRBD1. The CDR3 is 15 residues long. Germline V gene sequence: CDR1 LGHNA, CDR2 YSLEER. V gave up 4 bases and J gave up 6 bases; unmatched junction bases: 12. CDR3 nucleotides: TGCGCCAGCAGCCCTACGAGACAGGGAATAAGCGAGCAGTACTTC. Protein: CASSPTRQGISEQYF.

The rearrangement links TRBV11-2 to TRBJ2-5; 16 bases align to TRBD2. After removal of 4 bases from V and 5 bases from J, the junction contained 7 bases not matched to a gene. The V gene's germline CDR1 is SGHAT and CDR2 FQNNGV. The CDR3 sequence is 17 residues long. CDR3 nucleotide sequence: TGTGCCAGCAGCTCGGGACTAGCGGGGGGGCCCGGCGAGACCCAGTACTTC. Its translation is CASSSGLAGGPGETQYF.

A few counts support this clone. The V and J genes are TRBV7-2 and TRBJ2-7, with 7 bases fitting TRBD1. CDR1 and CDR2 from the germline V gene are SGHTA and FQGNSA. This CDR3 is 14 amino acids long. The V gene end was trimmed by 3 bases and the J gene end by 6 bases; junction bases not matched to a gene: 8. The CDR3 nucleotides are TGTGCCAGCAGCTTGGGACAGAGAAGGACCGAGCAGTACTTC. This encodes CASSLGQRRTEQYF.

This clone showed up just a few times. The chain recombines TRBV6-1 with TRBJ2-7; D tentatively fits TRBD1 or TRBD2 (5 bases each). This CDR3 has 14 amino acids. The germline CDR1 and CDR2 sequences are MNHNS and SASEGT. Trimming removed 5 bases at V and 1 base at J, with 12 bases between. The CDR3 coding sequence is TGTGCCAGCAGTAAAGGGACGTCTTCCTACGAGCAGTACTTC. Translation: CASSKGTSSYEQYF.

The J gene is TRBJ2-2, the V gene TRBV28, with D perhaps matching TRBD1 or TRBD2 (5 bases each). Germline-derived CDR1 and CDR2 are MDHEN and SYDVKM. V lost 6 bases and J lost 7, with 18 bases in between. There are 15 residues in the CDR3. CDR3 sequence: CASRRGRGRNGELFF. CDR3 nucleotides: TGTGCCAGCAGGAGGGGAAGGGGCCGGAACGGGGAGCTGTTTTTT.

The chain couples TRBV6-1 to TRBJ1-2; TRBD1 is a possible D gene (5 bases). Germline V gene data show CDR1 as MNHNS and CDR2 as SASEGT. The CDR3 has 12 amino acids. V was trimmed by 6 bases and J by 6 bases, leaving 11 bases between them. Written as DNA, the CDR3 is TGTGCCAGCAGAGGGGCAGGGAATGGCTACACCTTC. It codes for CASRGAGNGYTF.

CDR3 protein: CASRGQGINTGELFF. CDR3 nucleotides: TGTGCCAGCAGGGGACAGGGGATCAACACCGGGGAGCTGTTTTTT. The V and J genes are TRBV2 and TRBJ2-2, with 10 bases identical to TRBD1. There are 15 residues in the CDR3. Germline values: CDR1 SNHLY, CDR2 FYNNEI. Trimming took 6 bases from V and 2 from J; bases not matched to a gene: 3.

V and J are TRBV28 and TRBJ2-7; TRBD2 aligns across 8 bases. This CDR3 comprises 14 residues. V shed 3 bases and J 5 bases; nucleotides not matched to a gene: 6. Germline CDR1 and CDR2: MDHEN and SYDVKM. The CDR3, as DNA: TGTGCCAGCAGTTTCGGTAGCGGGGCCAACGAGCAGTACTTC. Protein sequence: CASSFGSGANEQYF.

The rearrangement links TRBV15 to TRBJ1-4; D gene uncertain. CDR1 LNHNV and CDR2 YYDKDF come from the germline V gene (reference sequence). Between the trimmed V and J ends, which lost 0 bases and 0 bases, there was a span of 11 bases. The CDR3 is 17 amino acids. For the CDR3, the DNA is TGTGCCACCAGCAGAGAAACAGTTTTCGCAACTAATGAAAAACTGTTTTTT. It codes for CATSRETVFATNEKLFF.

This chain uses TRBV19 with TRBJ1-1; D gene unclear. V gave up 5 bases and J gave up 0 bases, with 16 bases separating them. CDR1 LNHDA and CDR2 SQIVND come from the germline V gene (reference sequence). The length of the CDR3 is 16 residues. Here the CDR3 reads CASSLRPTAVNTEAFF. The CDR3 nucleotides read TGTGCCAGTAGTCTCCGACCAACGGCGGTGAACACTGAAGCTTTCTTT.

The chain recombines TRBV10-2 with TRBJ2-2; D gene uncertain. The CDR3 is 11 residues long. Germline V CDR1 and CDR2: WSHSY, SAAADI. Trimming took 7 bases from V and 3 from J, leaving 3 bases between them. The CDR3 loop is CASTHTGELFF. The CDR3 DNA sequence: TGCGCCAGCACCCACACCGGGGAGCTGTTTTTT.

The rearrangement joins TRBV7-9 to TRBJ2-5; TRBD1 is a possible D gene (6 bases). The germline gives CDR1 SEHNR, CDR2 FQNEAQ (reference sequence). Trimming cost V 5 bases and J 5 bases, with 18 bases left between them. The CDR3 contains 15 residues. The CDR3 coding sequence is TGTGCCAGCAGCGCCCGGGACACCTGGGGGGAGACCCAGTACTTC. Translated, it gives CASSARDTWGETQYF.

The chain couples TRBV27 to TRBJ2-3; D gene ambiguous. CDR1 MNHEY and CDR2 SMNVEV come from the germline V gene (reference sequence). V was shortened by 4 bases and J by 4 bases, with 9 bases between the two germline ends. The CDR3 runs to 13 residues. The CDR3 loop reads CASSYQVPDTQYF. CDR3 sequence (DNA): TGTGCCAGCAGTTACCAGGTCCCAGATACGCAGTATTTT.

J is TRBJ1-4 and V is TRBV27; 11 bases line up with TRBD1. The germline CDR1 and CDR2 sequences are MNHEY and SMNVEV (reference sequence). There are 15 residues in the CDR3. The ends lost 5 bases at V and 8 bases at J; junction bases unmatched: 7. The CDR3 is CASSAWTGGGEKLFF. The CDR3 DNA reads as TGTGCCAGCAGTGCCTGGACAGGGGGCGGGGAAAAACTGTTTTTT. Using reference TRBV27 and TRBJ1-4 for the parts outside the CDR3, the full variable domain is EAQVTQNPRYLITVTGKKLTVTCSQNMNHEYMSWYRQDPGLGLRQIYYSMNVEVTDKGDVPEGYKVSRKEKRNFPLILESPSPNQTSLYFCASSAWTGGGEKLFFGSGTQLSVL.

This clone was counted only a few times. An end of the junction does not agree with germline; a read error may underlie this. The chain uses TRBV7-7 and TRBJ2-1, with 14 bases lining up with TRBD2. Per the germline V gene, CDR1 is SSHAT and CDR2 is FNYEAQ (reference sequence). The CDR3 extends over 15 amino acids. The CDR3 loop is CASSPGLAGGNEQFF. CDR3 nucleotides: TGTGCTAGCAGCCCAGGACTAGCGGGAGGCAATGAGCAGTTCTTC.